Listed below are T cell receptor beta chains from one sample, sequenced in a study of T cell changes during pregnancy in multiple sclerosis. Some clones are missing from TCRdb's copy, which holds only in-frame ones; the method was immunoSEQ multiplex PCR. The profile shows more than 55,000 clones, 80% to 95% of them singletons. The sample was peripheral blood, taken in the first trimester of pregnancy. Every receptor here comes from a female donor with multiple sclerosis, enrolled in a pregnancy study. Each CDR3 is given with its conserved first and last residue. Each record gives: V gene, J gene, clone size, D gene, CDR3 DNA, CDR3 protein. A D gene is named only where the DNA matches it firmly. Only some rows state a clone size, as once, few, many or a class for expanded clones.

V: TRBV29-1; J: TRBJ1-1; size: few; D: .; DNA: TGCAGCGTTGGGGGGCAGATGAACACTGAAGCTTTCTTT; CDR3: CSVGGQMNTEAFF
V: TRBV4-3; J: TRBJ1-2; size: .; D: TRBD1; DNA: TGCGCCAGCAGCCAGGACAGGGAAGACAGCTATGGCTACACCTTC; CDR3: CASSQDREDSYGYTF
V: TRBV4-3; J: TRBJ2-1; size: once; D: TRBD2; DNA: TGCGCCAGCAGCCAGCACCCTATTGAGGGAGGGAATGAGCAGTTCTTC; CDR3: CASSQHPIEGGNEQFF
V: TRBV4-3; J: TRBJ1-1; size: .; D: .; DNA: TGCGCCAGCAGCCAAGATTCGGGGGGTCGAGCTCCTTTCTTT; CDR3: CASSQDSGGRAPFF
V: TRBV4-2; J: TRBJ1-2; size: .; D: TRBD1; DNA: TGTGCCAGCAGCCCAGGGGGCGGTGGCTACACCTTC; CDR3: CASSPGGGGYTF
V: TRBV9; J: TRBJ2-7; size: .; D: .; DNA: TGTGCCAGCAGTCTACTCGGAGGGTACGAGCAGTACTTC; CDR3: CASSLLGGYEQYF
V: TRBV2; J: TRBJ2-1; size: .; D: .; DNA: TGTGCCAGCAGTGAGGGGCCAGAGCAGTTCTTC; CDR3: CASSEGPEQFF
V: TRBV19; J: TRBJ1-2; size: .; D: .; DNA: TGTGCCAGTAGTCCCCTACGTGGGGCAGGGTCGGATGGCTACACCTTC; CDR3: CASSPLRGAGSDGYTF
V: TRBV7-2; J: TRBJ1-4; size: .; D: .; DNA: TGTGCCAGCAGCTTAGATTCTGCAACTAATGAAAAACTGTTTTTT; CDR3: CASSLDSATNEKLFF
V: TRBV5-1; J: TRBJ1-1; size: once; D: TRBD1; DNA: TGCGCCAGCAGACCTGGGACAGGGGGCTATATAACTGAAGCTTTCTTT; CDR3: CASRPGTGGYITEAFF
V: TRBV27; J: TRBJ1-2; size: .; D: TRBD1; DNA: TGTGCCAGCAGTCGGGGACAGGTACCTTCCTATGGCTACACCTTC; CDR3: CASSRGQVPSYGYTF
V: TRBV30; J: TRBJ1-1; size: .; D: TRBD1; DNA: TGTGCCTGGAGTGCGGACAGGGGCACTGAAGCTTTCTTT; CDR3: CAWSADRGTEAFF
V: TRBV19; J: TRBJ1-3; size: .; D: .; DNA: TGTGCCAGTAGTATAGAGGGGAGCGGTGGAAACACCATATATTTT; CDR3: CASSIEGSGGNTIYF
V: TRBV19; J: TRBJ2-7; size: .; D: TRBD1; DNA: TGTGCCAGTAGCAGGGACAGGGGCTACGAGCAGTACTTC; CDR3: CASSRDRGYEQYF
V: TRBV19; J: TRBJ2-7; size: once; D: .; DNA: TGTGCCAGTAGTATAAAAGGAGCGAATGGCTACGAGCAGTACTTC; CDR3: CASSIKGANGYEQYF
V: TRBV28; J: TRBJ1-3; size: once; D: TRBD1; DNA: TGTGCCAGCAGGGACAGGGGGTCTGGAAACACCATATATTTT; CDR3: CASRDRGSGNTIYF
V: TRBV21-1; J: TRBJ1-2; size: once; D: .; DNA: TGTGCCAGCAGCCAAGTCGTGACAGGGGGCACTTGGGATGGCTACACCTTC; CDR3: CASSQVVTGGTWDGYTF
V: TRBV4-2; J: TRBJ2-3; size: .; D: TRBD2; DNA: TGTGCCAGCAGCCGCGTGACTAGCGGGGGCCGGAGCACAGATACGCAGTATTTT; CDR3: CASSRVTSGGRSTDTQYF